Each of the 27 T cell receptor beta chains below was sequenced from the same sample in a study of blood T cells in healthy people across ages. Then a second PCR, running roughly 7 to 11 cycles, was carried out with a sample-barcoded 5' primer and a J-beta primer mix. TCRdb reprocessed the 5' RACE reads via MiXCR and lists one record per CDR3 protein. The table records 1,300,000 or so distinct CDR3 sequences, almost 60% of them present only once. The sample comprised blood. These TCRs come from a man between 18 and 35 years old in good health.

This clonotype was found a few times. The rearrangement links TRBV27 to TRBJ2-7; D unclear. V lost 8 bases and J 2 bases, leaving 4 bases between the germline ends. This CDR3 has 10 residues. CDR1 MNHEY and CDR2 SMNVEV come from the germline V gene (reference sequence). CDR3 sequence: CASGPYEQYF. As DNA, the CDR3 is TGTGCCAGCGGCCCCTACGAGCAGTACTTC.

The rearrangement joins TRBV6-2 or TRBV6-3 to TRBJ2-1, with 11 bases fitting TRBD1. Trimming at V came to 5 bases and at J to 4 bases, leaving 4 bases not matched to a gene. Per the germline V gene, CDR1 is MNHEY and CDR2 is SVGEGT. The CDR3 contains 15 residues. The CDR3: CASSAGTGGYNEQFF. CDR3 nucleotide sequence: TGTGCCAGCAGTGCCGGGACAGGGGGTTACAATGAGCAGTTCTTC.

This chain connects TRBV12-3 or TRBV12-4 to TRBJ2-2; D call uncertain. Trimming removed 5 bases at V and 0 bases at J, with 13 bases between. This CDR3 spans 16 amino acids. CDR3 DNA sequence: TGTGCCAGCAGTCCGATTCCGGGCGCGAACACCGGGGAGCTGTTTTTT. Protein sequence: CASSPIPGANTGELFF.

Worth noting for this clonotype: A junction end diverges from the germline sequence, so it may reflect a read error. The genes are TRBV9 and TRBJ2-5; 10 positions agree with TRBD2. From germline, CDR1 is SGDLS and CDR2 YYNGEE. The CDR3 totals 14 residues. The CDR3 coding sequence is TGTGCTAGCAGCGCGAGCGGGAGGGAAGAGACCCAGTACTTC. This translates into CASSASGREETQYF. The full variable domain, completed using reference TRBV9 and TRBJ2-5, is DSGVTQTPKHLITATGQRVTLRCSPRSGDLSVYWYQQSLDQGLQFLIQYYNGEERAKGNILERFSAQQFPDLHSELNLSSLELGDSALYFCASSASGREETQYFGPGTRLLVL.

The chain carries TRBV4-1 and TRBJ2-5; D is uncertain. CDR1 and CDR2 from the germline V gene are MGHRA and YSYEKL. V was cut by 1 base and J by 11 bases, with 20 bases left in between. The CDR3 loop spans 15 amino acids. DNA for the CDR3: TGCGCCAGCAGCCAAGTAGGCCACAGTGCCCATGAGCAGTACTTC. Its translation is CASSQVGHSAHEQYF.

This rearrangement joins TRBV3-1 to TRBJ2-5, with D tentatively TRBD2 (6 bases). The end of the DNA is better explained by TRBJ2-7, so the J call may be wrong. CDR3 length equals 13 residues. Germline CDR1 is LGHDT and CDR2 is YNNKEL (reference sequence). The CDR3 here is CASSQAGPYEQYF. The CDR3 DNA sequence: TGTGCCAGCAGCCAGGCGGGGCCCTACGAGCAGTACTTC.

The V and J genes are TRBV6-1 and TRBJ2-4; TRBD1 might be the D (6 bases). CDR3 length equals 10 residues. Per germline, CDR1 MNHNS and CDR2 SASEGT. Trimming took off 4 bases at V and 13 bases at J, with 8 bases between the two ends. CDR3 nucleotides: TGTGCCAGCAGTGGACAGGAGCAGTACTTC. Protein sequence: CASSGQEQYF.

This clonotype was seen once. The chain joins TRBV6-1 to TRBJ1-1; D remains ambiguous. The germline gives CDR1 MNHNS, CDR2 SASEGT. The V end was cut by 5 bases, the J end by 2 bases, with 9 bases between. The length of the CDR3 is 13 residues. CDR3 sequence (DNA): TGTGCCAGCAGTATCCGGGTTAACACTGAAGCTTTCTTT. It codes for CASSIRVNTEAFF.

The chain has TRBV11-2 and TRBJ1-2, with D possibly TRBD1 on 5 matching bases. The V and J ends lost 0 bases and 8 bases respectively, with 13 bases between them. This CDR3 region has 14 residues. Germline V lookup: CDR1 SGHAT, CDR2 FQNNGV. The CDR3 region is CASSLDPRAWGYTF. CDR3 nucleotides: TGTGCCAGCAGCTTAGATCCCAGGGCTTGGGGCTACACCTTC.

The CDR3 DNA follows: TGTGCCAGCCGTTCGGGCGGGAGGCCCGGGAATGAGCAGTTCTTC. Encoded protein: CASRSGGRPGNEQFF. The chain couples TRBV6-1 to TRBJ2-1; 8 bases are a match to TRBD2. V lost 8 bases to trimming and J lost 7 bases; unmatched junction nucleotides: 13. The CDR3 sequence is 15 residues long. Germline CDR1 MNHNS, CDR2 SASEGT.

The gene calls are TRBV25-1 and TRBJ2-6, with 9 bases that match TRBD1. Germline trimming cut 3 bases from V and 0 bases from J; bases unmatched to any gene: 6. CDR3 length: 18 residues. Germline CDR1 reads MGHDK; CDR2 reads SYGVNS. This CDR3 is CASSDFDRGSSGANVLTF. The DNA of the CDR3 is TGTGCCAGCAGTGATTTTGACAGGGGGAGCTCTGGGGCCAACGTCCTGACTTTC.

The chain links TRBV4-1 to TRBJ2-1; 9 nucleotides match TRBD1. The CDR3 runs to 17 residues. Germline values: CDR1 MGHRA, CDR2 YSYEKL. V shed 1 base, J shed 8 bases, and the junction held 12 bases outside the gene matches. The CDR3 nucleotides read TGCGCCAGCAGCCAAGGCCATAGGGACAGGGAAGCAGATGAGCAGTTCTTC. It yields the protein CASSQGHRDREADEQFF.

V is TRBV29-1 and J is TRBJ2-7; tentatively, D is TRBD2 (6 bases). V was cut by 0 bases and J by 7 bases, with 10 bases left in between. The CDR3 has 12 amino acids. Germline assignment: CDR1 SQVTM and CDR2 ANQGSEA. The CDR3 region has the DNA TGCAGCGTTGAAGACCTGGGGGGTGAGCAGTACTTC. Protein product: CSVEDLGGEQYF.

This chain uses TRBV7-8 with TRBJ1-2; D perhaps matches TRBD1 (5 bases). V gave up 1 base and J gave up 8 bases, with 14 bases separating them. CDR1 is SGHVS, CDR2 FQNEAQ, per germline. The CDR3 covers 14 residues. CDR3 residues: CASSLGGGSYGYTF. The DNA for the CDR3 is TGTGCCAGCAGCTTAGGCGGGGGGTCATACGGCTACACCTTC.

CDR3 sequence (DNA): TGTGCCAGTACCGACAGGGCCACCTACGAGCAGTACTTC. As protein: CASTDRATYEQYF. The genes are TRBV2 and TRBJ2-5; 7 bases align to TRBD1. The better agreement between TRBJ2-7 and the DNA end casts doubt on the J call. CDR1 and CDR2 from the germline V gene are SNHLY and FYNNEI. The CDR3 covers 13 residues.

The chain has TRBV20-1 and TRBJ2-5; TRBD1 matches 8 bases. V lost 2 bases, J lost 0 bases, and 17 bases stayed unmatched. Germline CDR1 DFQATT, CDR2 SNEGSKA (reference sequence). The CDR3 covers 19 residues. The CDR3 DNA sequence: TGCAGTGCTAGAAAGATGTCAGGGGGCGCGGGACTGTACCAAGAGACCCAGTACTTC. Protein product: CSARKMSGGAGLYQETQYF.

This clonotype has more than one count but fewer than ten. The chain couples TRBV4-3 to TRBJ1-1; TRBD1 aligns across 8 bases. Germline assignment: CDR1 LGHNA and CDR2 YSLEER. After removal of 1 base from V and 1 base from J, the junction contained 8 bases not matched to a gene. CDR3 length equals 17 residues. Here the CDR3 reads CASSQGTGYVRNTEAFF. CDR3 in DNA: TGCGCCAGCAGCCAAGGGACAGGGTATGTGAGGAACACTGAAGCTTTCTTT.

The gene calls are TRBV25-1 and TRBJ2-5; D may correspond to TRBD1 or TRBD2 (7 bases each). Germline CDR1 reads MGHDK; CDR2 reads SYGVNS. The CDR3 covers 15 residues. V was trimmed by 4 bases and J by 2 bases, leaving 14 bases between them. Here the CDR3 reads CASSAAGGGQETQYF. DNA of the CDR3: TGTGCCAGCAGTGCCGCAGGGGGGGGACAAGAGACCCAGTACTTC.

The rearrangement joins TRBV7-9 to TRBJ2-3, with 7 bases fitting TRBD1. CDR1 SEHNR and CDR2 FQNEAQ come from the germline V gene (reference sequence). J lost 2 bases, V lost 6 bases, and 5 bases had no gene match. The CDR3 totals 14 residues. CDR3 coding DNA: TGTGCCAGCAGATCCGACAGGGCCACAGATACGCAGTATTTT. Its translation is CASRSDRATDTQYF.

This chain joins TRBV7-2 and TRBJ2-7; no clear D gene. The DNA end is more similar to TRBJ2-5, so the J call may be wrong. Germline loops: CDR1 SGHTA, CDR2 FQGNSA. This CDR3 region has 13 residues. CDR3 region: CASSYNRKETQYF. As DNA, the CDR3 is TGTGCCAGCAGCTATAACCGGAAAGAGACCCAGTACTTC.

This clonotype showed up just a few times. The chain uses TRBV4-3 and TRBJ2-3, with 13 bases fitting TRBD2. Per germline, CDR1 LGHNA and CDR2 YSLEER. Germline trimming cut 1 base from V and 7 bases from J; bases unmatched to any gene: 2. CDR3 length: 15 amino acids. The DNA for the CDR3 is TGCGCCAGCAGCCAAGGGACTAGCGGGGGTAATACGCAGTATTTT. The encoded protein is CASSQGTSGGNTQYF.

This chain links TRBV5-6 with TRBJ1-5; D remains ambiguous. Germline CDR1 reads SGHDT; CDR2 reads YYEEEE. CDR3 length equals 13 residues. V was shortened by 0 bases and J by 5 bases, with 6 bases between the two germline ends. CDR3 region: CASSLAPDQPQHF. CDR3 DNA: TGTGCCAGCAGCTTGGCTCCGGATCAGCCCCAGCATTTT.

This chain links TRBV4-1 with TRBJ2-7, with D unclear. Between the trimmed V and J ends, which lost 1 base and 4 bases, there was a span of 14 bases. Germline V gene data show CDR1 as MGHRA and CDR2 as YSYEKL. CDR3 length equals 15 residues. The CDR3 sequence: CASSQVLNSNYEQYF. The CDR3 bases are TGCGCCAGCAGCCAAGTGCTGAACAGTAATTACGAGCAGTACTTC.

The V gene is TRBV6-1, the J gene TRBJ2-7, with TRBD1 matching over 7 bases. Germline CDR1 and CDR2: MNHNS and SASEGT. V lost 3 bases to trimming and J lost 7 bases; unmatched junction nucleotides: 9. This CDR3 is built from 14 residues. The CDR3 DNA follows: TGTGCCAGCAGTGAGCAGGGGGTCGGCAGTGAGCAGTACTTC. This codes for CASSEQGVGSEQYF.

This clonotype has only a few counts. The chain is built from TRBV5-1 and TRBJ2-1; D is ambiguous. V lost 4 bases, J lost 0 bases, and 8 bases lay in between. Germline loops: CDR1 SGHRS, CDR2 YFSETQ. There are 14 residues in the CDR3. The CDR3 bases are TGCGCCAGCAGCCCCACCAGCTCCTACAATGAGCAGTTCTTC. This translates into CASSPTSSYNEQFF.

V gene TRBV10-3 combines with J gene TRBJ2-3; the D is unclear. V lost 11 bases and J 2 bases, leaving 17 bases between the germline ends. From germline, CDR1 is ENHRY and CDR2 SYGVKD. This CDR3 has 14 amino acids. CDR3 residues: CAVRNLVATDTQYF. The CDR3, as DNA: TGTGCCGTCCGAAACCTAGTTGCCACAGATACGCAGTATTTT.

This clonotype was observed a handful of times. V and J are TRBV20-1 and TRBJ2-5; TRBD1 matches 7 bases. V dropped 0 bases and J dropped 4; count of bases not matched to a gene: 2. The CDR3 contains 13 residues. Germline CDR1 DFQATT, CDR2 SNEGSKA (reference sequence). CDR3 in amino acids: CSARERTGETQYF. The CDR3 region has the DNA TGCAGTGCTAGAGAGCGGACAGGAGAGACCCAGTACTTC.